Each of the 13 T cell receptor beta chains below was sequenced from the same sample in a study of cytomegalovirus exposure and HLA in healthy donors. In the PCR, 60 Vbeta and 13 Jbeta primers were used. The method was immunoSEQ multiplex PCR; TCRdb's version includes in-frame clones alone and lacks a portion of them. The sample shows 250,000 to 350,000 clones, about 80% of them seen only once. Sequencing was done on a sample of PBMCs. The receptor set was obtained from a girl aged 2 to 9 in good health and CMV-seronegative.

The chain links TRBV10-3 to TRBJ1-2; D ambiguous. CDR3 length: 14 amino acids. The V end lost 10 bases, the J end lost 0 bases, and 15 bases lay between the germline ends. Germline CDR1 is ENHRY and CDR2 is SYGVKD. CDR3 in DNA: TGTGCCACGGCCGCAGACACCGCTAACTATGGCTACACCTTC. Translated: CATAADTANYGYTF.

This clone was detected only a few times. At one of its ends the junction is not consistent with the germline gene, which may arise from a read error. The chain uses TRBV7-9 and TRBJ2-7, with D perhaps matching TRBD2 (5 bases). Germline CDR1 SEHNR, CDR2 FQNEAQ (reference sequence). There are 16 residues in the CDR3. CDR3 nucleotides: TGTTCCAGCAGCTTAGCGTCCCAGGTTGACGACTACGAGCAGTACTTC. Its protein is CSSSLASQVDDYEQYF.

The chain is built from TRBV30 and TRBJ2-7; D is unclear. This CDR3 comprises 11 residues. In germline, CDR1 is GTSNPN, CDR2 SVGIG (reference sequence). V lost 0 bases and J lost 5, with 5 bases in between. The CDR3 region is CAWSVSHEQYF. The CDR3 DNA reads as TGTGCCTGGAGTGTAAGCCACGAGCAGTACTTC.

The chain links TRBV27 to TRBJ2-5; possible D gene TRBD2, 7 bases. Trimming cost V 7 bases and J 5 bases, with 17 bases left between them. CDR1 and CDR2 from the germline V gene are MNHEY and SMNVEV (reference sequence). This CDR3 has 14 residues. CDR3 sequence (DNA): TGTGCCAGCAAGGAGGGGGGGGCTGGGGAGACCCAGTACTTC. The encoded protein is CASKEGGAGETQYF.

The V and J genes are TRBV2 and TRBJ2-7; 7 nucleotides match TRBD1. V shed 3 bases and J 6 bases; nucleotides not matched to a gene: 11. In germline, CDR1 is SNHLY, CDR2 FYNNEI. The CDR3 contains 15 residues. CDR3 in amino acids: CASSDRRTGLSEQYF. In DNA, the CDR3 is TGTGCCAGCAGTGATCGTAGGACAGGCCTCAGCGAGCAGTACTTC.

The V and J genes are TRBV5-1 and TRBJ1-1; 8 positions agree with TRBD1. CDR1 is SGHRS and CDR2 is YFSETQ in the germline V gene. CDR3 length equals 15 residues. V gave up 2 bases and J gave up 3 bases; unmatched junction bases: 6. CDR3 sequence: CASSLNRGAYTEAFF. The CDR3, as DNA: TGCGCCAGCAGCTTAAACAGGGGGGCCTACACTGAAGCTTTCTTT.

About this clone itself: Its ends do not fully match the called genes, so a read error is possible. The genes are TRBV28 and TRBJ2-7; unclear D gene. CDR3 size: 12 residues. Germline assignment: CDR1 MDHEN and CDR2 SYDVKM. In nucleotides, the CDR3 is TGTGCCAGCAGTGTATGGACGAGTGGCGGGTACTTC. Protein: CASSVWTSGGYF.

This chain joins TRBV4-1 and TRBJ1-4, with unresolved D. Per the germline V gene, CDR1 is MGHRA and CDR2 is YSYEKL. The CDR3 length is 12 residues. V lost 4 bases to trimming and J lost 4 bases, with 4 bases between them. As DNA, the CDR3 is TGCGCCAGCAGCCCAGTTAATGAAAAACTGTTTTTT. This gives the protein CASSPVNEKLFF.

The V and J genes are TRBV29-1 and TRBJ2-7; a weak D match, TRBD2 (5 bases). In germline, CDR1 is SQVTM, CDR2 ANQGSEA. The ends were cut back, 2 bases at V and 6 bases at J, with 11 bases in the middle. This CDR3 contains 12 residues. The CDR3 reads CSVEPSSREQYF. The CDR3 DNA reads as TGCAGCGTTGAACCTAGCAGTCGCGAGCAGTACTTC.

The genes are TRBV7-6 and TRBJ1-3; TRBD1 is a possible D gene (5 bases). This CDR3 region has 16 residues. Trimming removed 2 bases from V and 0 bases from J, with 11 bases in between. Germline V lookup: CDR1 SGHVS, CDR2 FNYEAQ. This CDR3 is CASSLSGLYSGNTIYF. As DNA, the CDR3 is TGTGCCAGCAGCTTATCGGGACTGTACTCTGGAAACACCATATATTTT. The whole variable domain, remainder taken from reference TRBV7-6 and TRBJ1-3, is GAGVSQSPRYKVTKRGQDVALRCDPISGHVSLYWYRQALGQGPEFLTYFNYEAQQDKSGLPNDRFSAERPEGSISTLTIQRTEQRDSAMYRCASSLSGLYSGNTIYFGEGSWLTVV.

The chain links TRBV7-2 to TRBJ1-6; maybe TRBD1 (5 bases). Germline assignment: CDR1 SGHTA and CDR2 FQGNSA. Trimming stripped 0 bases from V and 0 bases from J, with 9 bases between. CDR3 length: 17 amino acids. This CDR3 is CASSLAGGRSYNSPLHF. DNA for the CDR3: TGTGCCAGCAGCTTAGCGGGGGGTCGCTCCTATAATTCACCCCTCCACTTT. Together with reference TRBV7-2 and TRBJ1-6, the CDR3 gives the full variable domain: GAGVSQSPSNKVTEKGKDVELRCDPISGHTALYWYRQSLGQGLEFLIYFQGNSAPDKSGLPSDRFSAERTGGSVSTLTIQRTQQEDSAVYLCASSLAGGRSYNSPLHFGNGTRLTVT.

V gene TRBV27 combines with J gene TRBJ2-3, with 8 bases aligning to TRBD2. The junction had 3 bases not matched to a gene; V was cut back by 6 bases and J by 1 base. Germline V CDR1 and CDR2: MNHEY, SMNVEV (reference sequence). There are 14 residues in the CDR3. The CDR3: CASRSTSGTDTQYF. DNA of the CDR3: TGTGCCAGCAGATCGACTAGCGGCACAGATACGCAGTATTTT.

This rearrangement joins TRBV10-1 to TRBJ2-7, with 10 positions matching TRBD1. The CDR3 consists of 15 residues. Germline V gene data show CDR1 as WNHNN and CDR2 as SYGVQD (reference sequence). J gave up 4 bases and V 3 bases, and 6 bases lay outside the gene matches. The CDR3 here is CASSDSGTGAYEQYF. The DNA for the CDR3 is TGCGCCAGCAGTGACTCCGGGACAGGGGCTTACGAGCAGTACTTC.